Below, one TCR beta chain is given with its context. Looked up from germline, CDR1 is SQVTM and CDR2 is ANQGSEA. CDR3 length equals 12 residues. V dropped 5 bases and J dropped 4 bases, with 11 bases sitting between them. The data belong to a study of blood T cell repertoires in COVID-19. TCRdb's copy holds only in-frame clones and misses some; the assay was immunoSEQ multiplex PCR. The sample lists 150,000 to 160,000 clones, about 88% occurring once. The chain carries TRBV29-1 and TRBJ1-2; the D is unclear. This clonotype was obtained from a woman in her 70s with acute or convalescent COVID-19. Sequencing used peripheral blood. The CDR3 reads CSVPADFYGYTF. DNA for the CDR3: TGCAGCGTTCCCGCGGATTTCTATGGCTACACCTTC.